This TCR beta chain was obtained from a study of OX40 agonist ivuxolimab in advanced cancers. Whole-study context: Patients were treated with ivuxolimab, an agonistic anti-OX40 (CD134) antibody. Study-wide findings and caveats: Patients with a partial response at 0.1-3.0 mg/kg had among the lowest clonal expansion.

Concerning this clone: The target antigen is unknown.

Germline V gives CDR1 SGHRS, CDR2 YFSETQ. The CDR3 extends over 11 amino acids. Deletions cut 5 bases from V and 1 base from J, with 3 bases between. Libraries were prepared by immunoSEQ multiplex PCR; TCRdb keeps only in-frame clonotypes and omits some of them. This sample has approximately 70,000 clones, with roughly 85% found just once. The sample consisted of CD4+ or CD8+ T cells sorted from blood, taken in a trial of the OX40 agonist ivuxolimab. This TCR was sampled from an adult with an advanced solid tumor such as melanoma, head and neck, liver or kidney cancer. V and J are TRBV5-1 and TRBJ1-1, with no clear D. CDR3 residues: CASRENTEAFF. The DNA for the CDR3 is TGCGCCAGCAGGGAGAACACTGAAGCTTTCTTT.